The 5 T cell receptor beta chains in this list originate from one sample, sequenced in a study of T cell clonotyping in hematopoietic cell transplantation. Profiled with immunoSEQ multiplex PCR; TCRdb holds only in-frame clones, not every one. The repertoire holds roughly 16,000 clones, with around 90% as singletons. The source material was peripheral blood mononuclear cells. The receptors were sampled from a man aged 35-49 years in good health. Some clones in this sample may be carry-over from other donors' samples.

The V and J genes are TRBV4-1 and TRBJ1-6; D unclear. The CDR3 length is 14 residues. Germline V gene lookup returns CDR1 MGHRA and CDR2 YSYEKL. V lost 6 bases and J 7 bases, leaving 13 bases between the germline ends. The CDR3 protein is CASSLGILNSPLHF. The CDR3 coding sequence is TGCGCCAGCAGTCTTGGGATACTCAATTCACCCCTCCACTTT.

The chain employs TRBV6-5 and TRBJ1-6, with D unclear. CDR1 MNHEY and CDR2 SVGAGI come from the germline V gene. Trimming removed 5 bases at V and 9 bases at J, with 14 bases between. The CDR3 is 14 amino acids. For the CDR3, the DNA is TGTGCCAGCAGTCCGACATCTGGGCTTTCACCCCTCCACTTT. Translated, it gives CASSPTSGLSPLHF.

This chain joins TRBV7-9 and TRBJ2-5; D remains unclear. Germline V gene lookup returns CDR1 SEHNR and CDR2 FQNEAQ (reference sequence). V was trimmed by 4 bases and J by 7 bases, leaving 16 bases between them. The CDR3 is 14 residues long. In DNA form, the CDR3 reads TGTGCCAGCAGCTCCCCCATTATACTGGGGACCCAGTACTTC. It encodes CASSSPIILGTQYF.

The chain couples TRBV9 to TRBJ1-1; tentatively, D is TRBD1 (6 bases). CDR1 is SGDLS and CDR2 is YYNGEE in the germline V gene. The CDR3 totals 16 residues. Deletions cut 1 base from V and 0 bases from J, with 13 bases between. The CDR3 region has the DNA TGTGCCAGCAGCGTATCTGGGGGCTCGATGAACACTGAAGCTTTCTTT. Translation: CASSVSGGSMNTEAFF.

The chain links TRBV29-1 to TRBJ1-4; D is unresolved. This CDR3 is 12 amino acids long. The germline V and J ends were trimmed by 4 bases and 3 bases, with 6 bases remaining between them. Germline CDR1 is SQVTM and CDR2 is ANQGSEA. CDR3 coding DNA: TGCAGCGTTGCGGGGTCTAATGAAAAACTGTTTTTT. Its protein is CSVAGSNEKLFF.